Listed below are T cell receptor beta chains from one sample, sequenced in a study of blood T cell repertoires in COVID-19. Generated by immunoSEQ multiplex PCR, the TCRdb table keeps only in-frame clones and is missing some. Here the sample spans over 250,000 clones, about 89% being singletons. The sequenced sample consisted of peripheral blood. The source of these receptors is a woman aged 45-60 years with acute or convalescent COVID-19. Each CDR3 is given with its conserved first and last residue. A D gene is named only where the DNA matches it firmly. Only part of the rows carry a size: once, few, many, or a class if the clone is expanded.

D gene: TRBD2; J gene: TRBJ2-3; clone size: -; V gene: TRBV2; CDR3 protein: CASSELAGGLDTQYF; CDR3 DNA: TGTGCCAGCAGTGAATTAGCGGGAGGGTTAGATACGCAGTATTTT
D gene: TRBD2; J gene: TRBJ2-3; clone size: -; V gene: TRBV10-3; CDR3 protein: CAISDPGTSGRVDTQYF; CDR3 DNA: TGTGCCATCAGTGACCCTGGGACTAGCGGGAGGGTTGATACGCAGTATTTT
D gene: -; J gene: TRBJ1-6; clone size: -; V gene: TRBV7-9; CDR3 protein: CASSPDNYNSPLHF; CDR3 DNA: TGTGCCAGCAGCCCGGACAACTATAATTCACCCCTCCACTTT
D gene: TRBD1; J gene: TRBJ2-5; clone size: few; V gene: TRBV29-1; CDR3 protein: CSVTTGQETQYF; CDR3 DNA: TGCAGCGTTACGACAGGGCAAGAGACCCAGTACTTC
D gene: -; J gene: TRBJ2-1; clone size: -; V gene: TRBV7-2; CDR3 protein: CASKGYGSSYNEQFF; CDR3 DNA: TGTGCCAGCAAGGGGTACGGAAGCTCCTACAATGAGCAGTTCTTC
D gene: -; J gene: TRBJ1-2; clone size: few; V gene: TRBV7-2; CDR3 protein: CASSLPGRAWDYGYTF; CDR3 DNA: TGTGCCAGCAGCTTACCGGGCAGGGCATGGGACTATGGCTACACCTTC
D gene: -; J gene: TRBJ1-1; clone size: -; V gene: TRBV5-1; CDR3 protein: CASNLGVNTEAFF; CDR3 DNA: TGCGCCAGCAACCTAGGGGTGAACACTGAAGCTTTCTTT
D gene: TRBD2; J gene: TRBJ2-5; clone size: -; V gene: TRBV24-1; CDR3 protein: CALYPSLAGAAMAQYF; CDR3 DNA: TGTGCCCTCTACCCCTCACTAGCGGGAGCCGCCATGGCCCAGTACTTC
D gene: TRBD2; J gene: TRBJ2-7; clone size: -; V gene: TRBV2; CDR3 protein: CASSEYSLSTSGTYEQYF; CDR3 DNA: TGTGCCAGCAGTGAATATTCTCTTTCTACTAGCGGGACCTACGAGCAGTACTTC
D gene: TRBD2; J gene: TRBJ2-1; clone size: -; V gene: TRBV7-3; CDR3 protein: CASSSFGTSGIANEQFF; CDR3 DNA: TGTGCCAGCAGCTCCTTCGGGACTAGCGGGATCGCCAATGAGCAGTTCTTC
D gene: -; J gene: TRBJ2-5; clone size: -; V gene: TRBV5-1; CDR3 protein: CASSLRWGEVGETQYF; CDR3 DNA: TGCGCCAGCAGCCTTAGATGGGGGGAAGTGGGAGAGACCCAGTACTTC
D gene: TRBD2; J gene: TRBJ2-7; clone size: once; V gene: TRBV11-1; CDR3 protein: CASSLAGGRAYEQYF; CDR3 DNA: TGTGCCAGCAGCTTAGCTGGCGGGAGGGCCTACGAGCAGTACTTC
D gene: -; J gene: TRBJ2-4; clone size: -; V gene: TRBV13; CDR3 protein: CASNRAVGAKNIQYF; CDR3 DNA: TGTGCCAGCAACAGGGCTGTTGGAGCCAAAAACATTCAGTACTTC
D gene: TRBD2; J gene: TRBJ2-7; clone size: few; V gene: TRBV28; CDR3 protein: CASSVLAGDLEQYF; CDR3 DNA: TGTGCCAGCAGCGTATTAGCGGGAGATCTCGAGCAGTACTTC
D gene: TRBD1; J gene: TRBJ2-7; clone size: -; V gene: TRBV19; CDR3 protein: CASSHGGTGTYEQYF; CDR3 DNA: TGTGCCAGTAGTCACGGGGGGACAGGGACCTACGAGCAGTACTTC
D gene: -; J gene: TRBJ1-4; clone size: -; V gene: TRBV30; CDR3 protein: CAWSLLRIEKLFF; CDR3 DNA: TGTGCCTGGAGCCTTCTGCGGATCGAAAAACTGTTTTTT
D gene: -; J gene: TRBJ1-5; clone size: -; V gene: TRBV20-1; CDR3 protein: CSASPGNQPQHF; CDR3 DNA: TGCAGTGCTAGTCCAGGGAATCAGCCCCAGCATTTT
D gene: TRBD2; J gene: TRBJ2-1; clone size: -; V gene: TRBV3-1/TRBV3-2; CDR3 protein: CASSQGGLAGNEQFF; CDR3 DNA: TGTGCCAGCAGCCAAGGGGGACTAGCGGGGAATGAGCAGTTCTTC
D gene: TRBD2; J gene: TRBJ2-7; clone size: few; V gene: TRBV4-3; CDR3 protein: CASSQETASGIPYEQYF; CDR3 DNA: TGCGCCAGCAGCCAAGAGACGGCTAGCGGGATACCCTACGAGCAGTACTTC
D gene: TRBD1; J gene: TRBJ1-5; clone size: -; V gene: TRBV5-6; CDR3 protein: CASSLQGNQPQHF; CDR3 DNA: TGTGCCAGCAGCCTACAGGGGAATCAGCCCCAGCATTTT
D gene: -; J gene: TRBJ2-2; clone size: -; V gene: TRBV2; CDR3 protein: CASVSGNTGELFF; CDR3 DNA: TGTGCCAGCGTTTCCGGGAACACCGGGGAGCTGTTTTTT
D gene: -; J gene: TRBJ1-6; clone size: -; V gene: TRBV7-3; CDR3 protein: CASSLRDYNSPLHF; CDR3 DNA: TGTGCCAGCAGCCTCCGGGACTATAATTCACCCCTCCACTTT
D gene: TRBD1; J gene: TRBJ2-7; clone size: -; V gene: TRBV2; CDR3 protein: CASSEWTGGIYEQYF; CDR3 DNA: TGTGCCAGCAGTGAATGGACAGGGGGCATTTACGAGCAGTACTTC
D gene: TRBD2; J gene: TRBJ2-7; clone size: -; V gene: TRBV7-8; CDR3 protein: CASSFGGSSHEQCF; CDR3 DNA: TGTGCCAGCAGCTTCGGCGGGAGTTCCCACGAGCAGTGCTTC